One and the same sample provided the 2 T cell receptor beta chains below, sequenced in a study of regulatory T cells in long-lasting Graves disease. Combining iRepertoire HTBI primers with Arm-PCR of CDR3 regions, the authors built TCR beta libraries. TCRdb re-analysed the multiplex PCR reads in MiXCR, keeping a single row per CDR3 protein. This table has roughly 500,000 distinct CDR3 sequences, roughly 14% appearing once. Time point in this sample: newly diagnosed GD, antithyroid drugs for less than 3 months. PBMC-extracted RNA yielded the TCR library. The same data also contributed to another study, on T cells in Graves' hyperthyroidism and ophthalmopathy.

Sequenced here: peripheral blood mononuclear cells (PBMCs), sampled at new diagnosis, from a patient treated with antithyroid drugs. Receptor source: a young man with Graves disease.

This clonotype has a count of ten or more. CDR3 amino acids: CASKVEGPASGYTF. In nucleotides, the CDR3 is TGTGCCAGCAAAGTTGAGGGGCCGGCGAGCGGCTACACCTTC. The chain joins TRBV2 to TRBJ1-2; maybe TRBD1 (5 bases). The CDR3 consists of 14 residues. The V and J ends lost 7 bases and 8 bases respectively, with 20 bases between them. The germline CDR1 and CDR2 sequences are SNHLY and FYNNEI. Complete variable domain (other parts from reference TRBV2 and TRBJ1-2): EPEVTQTPSHQVTQMGQEVILRCVPISNHLYFYWYRQILGQKVEFLVSFYNNEISEKSEIFDDQFSVERPDGSNFTLKIRSTKLEDSAMYFCASKVEGPASGYTFGSGTRLTVV.

This clonotype occurred many times. This chain connects TRBV27 to TRBJ2-1; TRBD2 agrees at 8 bases. The CDR3 contains 17 residues. V lost 5 bases, J lost 2 bases, and 11 bases stayed unmatched. CDR1 and CDR2 from the germline V gene are MNHEY and SMNVEV (reference sequence). CDR3 sequence (DNA): TGTGCCAGCAGTCTCCGAATAGCGGGGACGCCCTACAATGAGCAGTTCTTC. Its protein product is CASSLRIAGTPYNEQFF.